This T cell receptor (beta chain) was obtained from a study of response to subunit inactivated influenza vaccine listed by TCRdb under 2018. Looking at the study overall: To follow how T cells responded to a trivalent subunit inactivated influenza vaccine, the researchers relied on deep quantitative profiling of the T cell receptor repertoire.

This clonotype has only a few counts. The antigen it binds to is not known. Per-nucleotide qualities are absent, and no much larger clonotype sits a single base away. From its cysteine to its phenylalanine, the CDR3 spans 14 amino acids. Only the CDR3 DNA stays, 42 bases, in frame from base 1. CDR1 KGHDR and CDR2 SFDVKD were looked up in the germline V gene. V is cut back by 5 bases and J by 5 bases, with 6 bases in the junction unmatched. The protocol used for the library was RT-PCR. Sequencing instrument: Illumina HiSeq 2500. In-frame beta chains were kept once TCRdb had trimmed the public reads at Q25 with fastp and called clones with MiXCR. Rows with one shared CDR3 protein collapse into an entry with the most common genes and DNA. The sample yields some 500,000 distinct CDR3 sequences; about 25% were counted once. 1.5% to 2% of the sample rests with the top ten. Results the study describes overall, beyond this receptor: The authors proposed that each seasonal influenza vaccination may bring in only a limited number of new T cells.

Recombination linked TRBV24-1 to TRBJ2-5, and 8 junctional nucleotides match TRBD1. This clonotype was obtained from a man aged 50 to 59 who received an inactivated influenza vaccine. Donor details come from another sample of the same person, matched by shared clones. Material: CD4+ T cells sorted from PBMCs, obtained 5 days after vaccination. The base sequence is TGTGCCACCAGTGTTGGGACAGGAACGGAGACCCAGTACTTC. Its protein is CATSVGTGTETQYF.